The 15 T cell receptor beta chains below come from one sample, sequenced in a study of T cells in tumors after PD-1 blockade (dated by TCRdb to the late 2010s). Libraries came from the immunoSEQ multiplex PCR assay. Drawn from immuneACCESS, this table holds only the in-frame rearrangements with V and J called that TCRdb kept. Clones are partly lost; checked studies trace under half to an unresolved V gene and leave the rest unexplained. The table for this sample lists tens of thousands of clones; around 80% of them were counted only once. About 27% of the sample is in the top ten clones. The time point label for this specimen denotes: before anti-PD-1 therapy. Sequencing used PBMCs, obtained before anti-PD-1 treatment. These receptors all stem from a human donor with basal cell carcinoma.

This chain uses TRBV9 with TRBJ2-2; D not certain. This CDR3 is built from 16 residues. The V gene's germline CDR1 is SGDLS and CDR2 YYNGEE. Trimming took 7 bases from V and 4 from J, leaving 20 bases between them. CDR3 region: CASPYTGPYLTGELFF. For the CDR3, the DNA is TGTGCCAGCCCCTACACCGGACCCTACCTCACCGGGGAGCTGTTTTTT. The full variable domain, completed using reference TRBV9 and TRBJ2-2, is DSGVTQTPKHLITATGQRVTLRCSPRSGDLSVYWYQQSLDQGLQFLIQYYNGEERAKGNILERFSAQQFPDLHSELNLSSLELGDSALYFCASPYTGPYLTGELFFGEGSRLTVL.

This chain connects TRBV28 to TRBJ2-1; 8 bases match TRBD2. CDR3 length equals 16 residues. CDR1 and CDR2 (germline): MDHEN, SYDVKM. V was pared by 3 bases and J by 10 bases, with 14 bases of the junction left unmatched. The CDR3 DNA reads as TGTGCCAGCAGTTTGAGCGGGAGTAGGGGTTTGGGGGAGCAGTTCTTC. It encodes CASSLSGSRGLGEQFF.

This sequence joins TRBV3-1 (or the pseudogene TRBV3-2) and TRBJ1-4, with a tentative D call TRBD1 (6 bases). The CDR3 consists of 17 residues. Trimming shortened V by 0 bases and J by 0 bases, and 11 bases separated the two germline ends. Germline CDR1 reads LGHDT; CDR2 reads YNNKEL (reference sequence). The CDR3 bases are TGTGCCAGCAGCCAAGAACAGGGAGGTGCAACTAATGAAAAACTGTTTTTT. This sequence encodes CASSQEQGGATNEKLFF.

V and J are TRBV7-9 and TRBJ2-1, with 15 bases fitting TRBD2. The J segment lost 4 bases and the V segment lost 8 bases, leaving 3 bases of the junction unmatched. Germline lookup yields CDR1 SEHNR and CDR2 FQNEAQ (reference sequence). The CDR3 is made up of 15 amino acids. In DNA form, the CDR3 reads TGTGCCAGCGTGGGGACTAGCGGGAGGTACAATGAGCAGTTCTTC. Protein product: CASVGTSGRYNEQFF.

The chain employs TRBV7-3 and TRBJ2-3; TRBD2 agrees at 9 bases. V was clipped by 5 bases and J by 4 bases; unmatched bases: 7. Germline V gene sequence: CDR1 SGHTA, CDR2 FQGTGA. This CDR3 is built from 15 residues. CDR3 sequence (DNA): TGTGCCAGCAGCCCCCTTGGGACTAGCCCAGATACGCAGTATTTT. This encodes CASSPLGTSPDTQYF.

The V call is TRBV11-1, the J call TRBJ2-3; 8 bases align to TRBD2. Germline V CDR1 and CDR2: SGHAT, FQDESV (reference sequence). The CDR3 is 15 amino acids. V shed 0 bases, J shed 6 bases, and the junction held 5 bases outside the gene matches. CDR3 sequence reads: CASSLASGGVDTQYF. Here the CDR3 DNA reads TGTGCCAGCAGCTTAGCGAGCGGGGGAGTGGATACGCAGTATTTT.

CDR3 in DNA: TGTGCCAGCAGCCCAGGGACAGGAGCTAGCTCTGGGGCCAACGTCCTGACTTTC. Amino acids: CASSPGTGASSGANVLTF. This chain links TRBV7-2 with TRBJ2-6, with TRBD1 identical over 8 bases. The CDR3 has 18 amino acids. In germline, CDR1 is SGHTA, CDR2 FQGNSA. The ends lost 5 bases at V and 0 bases at J; junction bases unmatched: 9.

The CDR3 here is CASSLDAGPGAQYF. In DNA form, the CDR3 reads TGTGCCAGCAGCTTGGACGCTGGGCCTGGGGCCCAGTACTTC. The chain has TRBV5-4 and TRBJ2-5; D remains ambiguous. The CDR3 length is 14 residues. V was trimmed by 0 bases and J by 9 bases, leaving 15 bases between them. The germline CDR1 and CDR2 sequences are SGHNT and YYREEE (reference sequence).

This rearrangement joins TRBV19 to TRBJ2-1; 7 bases agree with TRBD2. There are 13 residues in the CDR3. The junction had 4 bases not matched to a gene; V was cut back by 5 bases and J by 6 bases. CDR1 and CDR2 (germline): LNHDA, SQIVND (reference sequence). The DNA for the CDR3 is TGTGCCAGTAGTCGGCGGGAGCTCAATGAGCAGTTCTTC. It encodes CASSRRELNEQFF.

The chain combines TRBV19 with TRBJ1-2; 7 bases agree with TRBD1. V lost 3 bases and J lost 8; bases outside the gene matches: 15. CDR3 length: 16 residues. The V gene's germline CDR1 is LNHDA and CDR2 SQIVND (reference sequence). CDR3 residues: CASSMSPTGVYGGYTF. The CDR3 region has the DNA TGTGCCAGTAGTATGTCCCCAACAGGGGTTTACGGGGGCTACACCTTC. The entire variable domain, with the rest obtained from reference TRBV19 and TRBJ1-2, is as follows: DGGITQSPKYLFRKEGQNVTLSCEQNLNHDAMYWYRQDPGQGLRLIYYSQIVNDFQKGDIAEGYSVSREKKESFPLTVTSAQKNPTAFYLCASSMSPTGVYGGYTFGSGTRLTVV.

This chain joins TRBV6-4 and TRBJ2-1; 14 positions agree with TRBD2. Losses at the gene ends were 5 bases for V and 9 bases for J; bases not matched to a gene: 9. This CDR3 spans 16 amino acids. From germline, CDR1 is MRHNA and CDR2 SNTAGT. The CDR3 spells CASSNDGTSGSTEQFF. The DNA for the CDR3 is TGTGCCAGCAGTAATGACGGGACTAGCGGGAGTACTGAGCAGTTCTTC.

The chain recombines TRBV6-5 with TRBJ2-5, with 13 positions matching TRBD2. CDR1 MNHEY and CDR2 SVGAGI come from the germline V gene. The trim removed 6 bases at V and 4 bases at J, leaving 5 bases unmatched. This CDR3 has 15 residues. CDR3 in DNA: TGTGCCAGCAGCACCAGGACTAGCGGGAGAGAGACCCAGTACTTC. Translation: CASSTRTSGRETQYF.

This clone was seen a single time. The V gene is TRBV6-5, the J gene TRBJ1-4; D ambiguous. Germline CDR1 is MNHEY and CDR2 is SVGAGI. The length of the CDR3 is 13 residues. V was pared by 6 bases and J by 8 bases, with 13 bases between. The CDR3, as DNA: TGTGCCAGCAGGGGAACTCAAAGGGAAAAACTGTTTTTT. Its protein product is CASRGTQREKLFF.

V gene TRBV4-3 combines with J gene TRBJ2-3; 8 nucleotides agree with TRBD1. CDR3 length: 16 amino acids. The V and J ends lost 4 bases and 6 bases, in that order; junction bases with no gene match: 12. Germline assignment: CDR1 LGHNA and CDR2 YSLEER. CDR3 DNA sequence: TGCGCCAGCAGCCTACAATGGACAGGGAATGTCGATACGCAGTATTTT. Its protein product is CASSLQWTGNVDTQYF.

This chain joins TRBV5-1 and TRBJ2-1; TRBD1 might be the D (5 bases). The CDR3 extends over 15 amino acids. Trimming took 0 bases from V and 5 from J, leaving 12 bases between them. CDR1 and CDR2 (germline): SGHRS, YFSETQ. CDR3 sequence (DNA): TGCGCCAGCAGCTTGGGGGCAGGGTTCGACAATGAGCAGTTCTTC. The encoded protein is CASSLGAGFDNEQFF. Full variable domain (missing parts from reference TRBV5-1 and TRBJ2-1): KAGVTQTPRYLIKTRGQQVTLSCSPISGHRSVSWYQQTPGQGLQFLFEYFSETQRNKGNFPGRFSGRQFSNSRSEMNVSTLELGDSALYLCASSLGAGFDNEQFFGPGTRLTVL.